A selection of T cell receptor beta chains follows, all from one sample in a study of T cells after yellow fever vaccination. TCRdb ran MiXCR on the 5' RACE reads and lists one entry per CDR3 protein. The profile shows about 370,000 distinct CDR3 sequences, around 10% of them singletons. Sample: PBMCs, taken on the day of the first yellow fever vaccination. These receptors were taken from a man between 18 and 29 years old who received the YFV17D yellow fever vaccine. Both conserved end residues are part of each CDR3. D genes are given only for firm matches. Where a row states a size, it is once, few, many or the class of an expanded clone; other rows omit it.

abundance: -
d_gene: -
j_gene: TRBJ1-4
v_gene: TRBV20-1
CDR3aa: CSAYKTNEKLFF
CDR3nt: TGCAGTGCTTATAAAACTAATGAAAAACTGTTTTTT

abundance: -
d_gene: -
j_gene: TRBJ2-1
v_gene: TRBV6-2/TRBV6-3
CDR3aa: CASSYAGSLLGHDEQFF
CDR3nt: TGTGCCAGCAGTTACGCAGGGTCTCTTTTAGGACACGATGAGCAGTTCTTC

abundance: few
d_gene: -
j_gene: TRBJ2-1
v_gene: TRBV2
CDR3aa: CASSRRMSDEQFF
CDR3nt: TGTGCCAGCAGTCGCCGTATGTCGGATGAGCAGTTCTTC

abundance: -
d_gene: -
j_gene: TRBJ2-7
v_gene: TRBV29-1
CDR3aa: CSVVTGTSYEQYF
CDR3nt: TGCAGCGTTGTGACGGGAACTTCCTACGAGCAGTACTTC

abundance: -
d_gene: TRBD1
j_gene: TRBJ1-2
v_gene: TRBV2
CDR3aa: CASGSGTGYGYTF
CDR3nt: TGTGCCAGCGGGTCCGGGACAGGGTATGGCTACACCTTC

abundance: few
d_gene: TRBD1
j_gene: TRBJ2-7
v_gene: TRBV4-2
CDR3aa: CASSQRTGGTYEQYF
CDR3nt: TGTGCCAGCAGCCAAAGGACAGGGGGCACCTACGAGCAGTACTTC

abundance: few
d_gene: TRBD2
j_gene: TRBJ2-3
v_gene: TRBV24-1
CDR3aa: CATSDYRAGDRGTQYF
CDR3nt: TGTGCCACCAGTGATTATCGGGCGGGGGATAGGGGTACGCAGTATTTT

abundance: -
d_gene: TRBD2
j_gene: TRBJ2-3
v_gene: TRBV19
CDR3aa: CASTVGGTSGADTQYF
CDR3nt: TGTGCCAGTACAGTTGGCGGGACTAGCGGCGCAGATACGCAGTATTTT

abundance: few
d_gene: -
j_gene: TRBJ2-4
v_gene: TRBV20-1
CDR3aa: CSARTDGTNIQYF
CDR3nt: TGCAGTGCTAGAACTGACGGTACAAACATTCAGTACTTC

abundance: -
d_gene: -
j_gene: TRBJ1-6
v_gene: TRBV3-1
CDR3aa: CASSQDKAGLPMRPLHF
CDR3nt: TGTGCCAGCAGCCAAGATAAGGCGGGCCTTCCGATGAGACCCCTCCACTTT

abundance: many
d_gene: -
j_gene: TRBJ2-1
v_gene: TRBV19
CDR3aa: CASSTARPGTYNEQFF
CDR3nt: TGTGCCAGTAGTACCGCTCGCCCCGGGACATACAATGAGCAGTTCTTC

abundance: many
d_gene: -
j_gene: TRBJ1-5
v_gene: TRBV4-2
CDR3aa: CASSQGPGGNQPQHF
CDR3nt: TGTGCCAGCAGCCAAGGACCGGGGGGGAATCAGCCCCAGCATTTT

abundance: few
d_gene: -
j_gene: TRBJ2-2
v_gene: TRBV19
CDR3aa: CATSSENTGELFF
CDR3nt: TGTGCCACCTCATCGGAGAACACCGGGGAGCTGTTTTTT

abundance: -
d_gene: -
j_gene: TRBJ2-3
v_gene: TRBV27
CDR3aa: CASSSSLAGAWDTQYF
CDR3nt: TGTGCCAGCAGTTCCTCGCTGGCGGGGGCGTGGGATACGCAGTATTTT

abundance: many
d_gene: TRBD1
j_gene: TRBJ2-3
v_gene: TRBV20-1
CDR3aa: CSARDAGQGTDTQYF
CDR3nt: TGCAGTGCTAGAGACGCCGGACAGGGCACAGATACGCAGTATTTT

abundance: many
d_gene: -
j_gene: TRBJ2-1
v_gene: TRBV6-2/TRBV6-3
CDR3aa: CASSYQAGAHNEQFF
CDR3nt: TGTGCCAGCAGTTACCAGGCGGGGGCCCACAATGAGCAGTTCTTC

abundance: -
d_gene: -
j_gene: TRBJ2-2
v_gene: TRBV6-1
CDR3aa: CASSLDGYTGELFF
CDR3nt: TGTGCCAGCAGCCTGGACGGGTACACCGGGGAGCTGTTTTTT

abundance: few
d_gene: TRBD2
j_gene: TRBJ2-2
v_gene: TRBV7-2
CDR3aa: CASSPLTGTSPGELFF
CDR3nt: TGTGCCAGCAGCCCACTAACCGGGACTAGCCCCGGGGAGCTGTTTTTT

abundance: -
d_gene: -
j_gene: TRBJ2-5
v_gene: TRBV7-2
CDR3aa: CASSGNTPRTQYF
CDR3nt: TGTGCCAGCAGCGGCAATACCCCCCGGACCCAGTACTTC

abundance: -
d_gene: -
j_gene: TRBJ2-7
v_gene: TRBV5-1
CDR3aa: CASSLAREQYF
CDR3nt: TGCGCCAGCAGCTTGGCGAGGGAGCAGTACTTC

abundance: many
d_gene: -
j_gene: TRBJ1-6
v_gene: TRBV4-3
CDR3aa: CASSQEIGSPLHF
CDR3nt: TGCGCCAGCAGCCAAGAAATCGGTTCACCCCTCCACTTT

abundance: -
d_gene: TRBD2
j_gene: TRBJ2-3
v_gene: TRBV5-1
CDR3aa: CASSLAPSGGEDTQYF
CDR3nt: TGCGCCAGCAGCTTGGCCCCTAGCGGGGGTGAGGATACGCAGTATTTT

abundance: -
d_gene: -
j_gene: TRBJ2-1
v_gene: TRBV7-8
CDR3aa: CASSLEVGAISYNEQFF
CDR3nt: TGTGCCAGCAGCTTAGAGGTGGGGGCCATCTCCTACAATGAGCAGTTCTTC

abundance: few
d_gene: TRBD2
j_gene: TRBJ2-3
v_gene: TRBV29-1
CDR3aa: CSVDVGLAGVTDTQYF
CDR3nt: TGCAGCGTTGATGTTGGACTAGCGGGGGTGACAGATACGCAGTATTTT

abundance: few
d_gene: -
j_gene: TRBJ1-1
v_gene: TRBV5-5
CDR3aa: CASSLGRQGVTEAFF
CDR3nt: TGTGCCAGCAGCTTGGGGCGGCAGGGTGTCACCGAAGCTTTCTTT

abundance: many
d_gene: -
j_gene: TRBJ1-1
v_gene: TRBV5-1
CDR3aa: CASSLELRTEAFF
CDR3nt: TGCGCCAGCAGCTTGGAGTTAAGGACTGAAGCTTTCTTT

abundance: few
d_gene: TRBD2
j_gene: TRBJ2-1
v_gene: TRBV20-1
CDR3aa: CSARGVRGWDEQFF
CDR3nt: TGCAGTGCTAGGGGGGTGCGGGGGTGGGATGAGCAGTTCTTC

abundance: -
d_gene: -
j_gene: TRBJ2-7
v_gene: TRBV2
CDR3aa: CASRGTGGAYEQYF
CDR3nt: TGTGCCAGCAGGGGGACGGGGGGCGCCTACGAGCAGTACTTC

abundance: few
d_gene: -
j_gene: TRBJ2-3
v_gene: TRBV5-4
CDR3aa: CASSLAGAGTDTQYF
CDR3nt: TGTGCCAGCAGCTTGGCCGGGGCAGGCACAGATACGCAGTATTTT

abundance: -
d_gene: -
j_gene: TRBJ1-1
v_gene: TRBV5-1
CDR3aa: CASSDRKRNTEAFF
CDR3nt: TGCGCCAGCAGCGACCGGAAAAGGAACACTGAAGCTTTCTTT

abundance: -
d_gene: TRBD2
j_gene: TRBJ2-3
v_gene: TRBV13
CDR3aa: CASSLRLAGADTQYF
CDR3nt: TGTGCCAGCAGCTTAAGACTAGCCGGCGCAGATACGCAGTATTTT

abundance: -
d_gene: TRBD1
j_gene: TRBJ1-1
v_gene: TRBV12-3/TRBV12-4
CDR3aa: CASSPGQGAGTFF
CDR3nt: TGTGCCAGCAGCCCGGGACAGGGGGCTGGGACTTTCTTT

abundance: few
d_gene: -
j_gene: TRBJ2-3
v_gene: TRBV7-3
CDR3aa: CASSSLGTDTQYF
CDR3nt: TGTGCCAGCAGCTCCCTGGGGACAGATACGCAGTATTTT

abundance: few
d_gene: TRBD2
j_gene: TRBJ2-5
v_gene: TRBV7-9
CDR3aa: CASTRGAGVWETQYF
CDR3nt: TGTGCCAGCACGCGTGGAGCGGGGGTCTGGGAGACCCAGTACTTC